This is a list of T cell receptor beta chains from one sample in a study of metastatic and nonmetastatic thyroid tumors. TCRdb re-called the PCR reads with MiXCR. In the table there are about 92,000 clones, about 15% of which are singletons. Sequenced material: blood. These receptors were taken from a female donor with papillary thyroid cancer or a benign thyroid nodule (not recorded which). Some clones in this sample may be carry-over from other donors' samples. Each CDR3 is given with its conserved first and last residue. Each record gives: clone size, CDR3 length, D gene, J gene, V gene, CDR3 protein, CDR3 DNA. A D gene is named only where the DNA matches it firmly. Not every row has a clone size; where given, it reads once, few, many or a size class.

clone size: many
CDR3 length: 14
D gene: TRBD2
J gene: TRBJ2-3
V gene: TRBV20-1
CDR3 protein: CSARLAGSWDTQYF
CDR3 DNA: TGCAGTGCCAGACTAGCGGGGTCGTGGGATACGCAGTATTTT

clone size: once
CDR3 length: 15
D gene: TRBD2
J gene: TRBJ2-1
V gene: TRBV18
CDR3 protein: CASSPTSGSKNEQFF
CDR3 DNA: TGTGCCAGCTCTCCTACTAGCGGGAGTAAAAATGAGCAGTTCTTC

clone size: NA
CDR3 length: 16
D gene: NA
J gene: TRBJ1-1
V gene: TRBV5-1
CDR3 protein: CASSSVQGGKVTEAFF
CDR3 DNA: TGCGCCAGCAGCTCGGTACAGGGCGGTAAGGTTACTGAAGCTTTCTTT

clone size: many
CDR3 length: 15
D gene: NA
J gene: TRBJ1-6
V gene: TRBV2
CDR3 protein: CASSPNSSYNSPLHF
CDR3 DNA: TGTGCCAGCAGCCCTAATAGCTCCTATAATTCACCCCTCCACTTT

clone size: many
CDR3 length: 16
D gene: NA
J gene: TRBJ1-1
V gene: TRBV7-3
CDR3 protein: CASSLTGQGTGAEAFF
CDR3 DNA: TGTGCCAGCAGCTTAACGGGTCAGGGTACGGGCGCTGAAGCTTTCTTT

clone size: many
CDR3 length: 14
D gene: NA
J gene: TRBJ2-7
V gene: TRBV4-1
CDR3 protein: CASSTPSVPYEQYF
CDR3 DNA: TGCGCCAGCAGCACCCCTAGCGTTCCCTACGAGCAGTACTTC

clone size: NA
CDR3 length: 16
D gene: NA
J gene: TRBJ1-3
V gene: TRBV5-4
CDR3 protein: CASSPSGGPSGNTIYF
CDR3 DNA: TGTGCCAGCAGCCCCTCGGGGGGCCCCTCTGGAAACACCATATATTTT

clone size: many
CDR3 length: 18
D gene: NA
J gene: TRBJ1-1
V gene: TRBV10-1
CDR3 protein: CASSESAGWGFLNTEAFF
CDR3 DNA: TGCGCCAGCAGTGAATCAGCGGGATGGGGATTCTTGAACACTGAAGCTTTCTTT

clone size: few
CDR3 length: 11
D gene: NA
J gene: TRBJ1-5
V gene: TRBV19
CDR3 protein: CASSMGQHQHF
CDR3 DNA: TGTGCAAGTAGTATGGGTCAGCACCAGCATTTT

clone size: many
CDR3 length: 16
D gene: TRBD1
J gene: TRBJ2-7
V gene: TRBV28
CDR3 protein: CASRGTGQGLAYEQYF
CDR3 DNA: TGTGCCAGCAGGGGCACCGGACAGGGGCTAGCCTACGAGCAGTACTTC

clone size: many
CDR3 length: 16
D gene: TRBD1
J gene: TRBJ2-3
V gene: TRBV10-3
CDR3 protein: CAISLSSTGGSDTQYF
CDR3 DNA: TGTGCCATCAGCCTTTCCTCCACAGGGGGCTCAGATACGCAGTATTTT

clone size: many
CDR3 length: 13
D gene: NA
J gene: TRBJ1-6
V gene: TRBV10-2
CDR3 protein: CASSDGGDSPLHF
CDR3 DNA: TGCGCCAGCAGTGATGGGGGGGACTCACCCCTCCACTTT

clone size: few
CDR3 length: 13
D gene: NA
J gene: TRBJ2-7
V gene: TRBV28
CDR3 protein: CASSFGEAYEQYF
CDR3 DNA: TGTGCCAGCAGTTTCGGGGAGGCGTACGAGCAGTACTTC

clone size: many
CDR3 length: 15
D gene: NA
J gene: TRBJ1-6
V gene: TRBV11-2
CDR3 protein: CASSLEGTPNSPLHF
CDR3 DNA: TGTGCCAGCAGCTTAGAGGGGACGCCTAATTCACCCCTCCACTTT

clone size: few
CDR3 length: 15
D gene: NA
J gene: TRBJ1-5
V gene: TRBV6-1
CDR3 protein: CASSEGVQFYQPQHF
CDR3 DNA: TGTGCCAGCAGTGAAGGGGTACAGTTTTATCAGCCCCAGCATTTT

clone size: few
CDR3 length: 15
D gene: TRBD1
J gene: TRBJ1-6
V gene: TRBV27
CDR3 protein: CASSFEGQLGSPLHF
CDR3 DNA: TGTGCCAGCAGTTTCGAGGGACAGTTGGGTTCACCCCTCCACTTT

clone size: many
CDR3 length: 13
D gene: NA
J gene: TRBJ1-6
V gene: TRBV28
CDR3 protein: CASKQATNSPLHF
CDR3 DNA: TGTGCCAGCAAACAGGCAACTAATTCACCCCTCCACTTT

clone size: many
CDR3 length: 15
D gene: TRBD1
J gene: TRBJ1-1
V gene: TRBV6-1
CDR3 protein: CASSPQGAMNTEAFF
CDR3 DNA: TGTGCCAGCAGTCCACAGGGGGCCATGAACACTGAAGCTTTCTTT

clone size: many
CDR3 length: 16
D gene: TRBD2
J gene: TRBJ2-2
V gene: TRBV4-2
CDR3 protein: CASSQETSGYTGELFF
CDR3 DNA: TGTGCCAGCAGCCAAGAAACTAGCGGCTACACCGGGGAGCTGTTTTTT

clone size: many
CDR3 length: 17
D gene: NA
J gene: TRBJ1-4
V gene: TRBV18
CDR3 protein: CASSPRGDTRTNEKLFF
CDR3 DNA: TGTGCCAGCTCACCACGGGGGGACACCCGGACTAATGAAAAACTGTTTTTT

clone size: many
CDR3 length: 17
D gene: NA
J gene: TRBJ2-7
V gene: TRBV3-1
CDR3 protein: CASSFGGGLGRTYEQYF
CDR3 DNA: TGTGCCAGCAGCTTTGGTGGGGGGTTAGGTCGAACCTACGAGCAGTACTTC

clone size: NA
CDR3 length: 13
D gene: NA
J gene: TRBJ1-1
V gene: TRBV9
CDR3 protein: CASSVTGGTEAFF
CDR3 DNA: TGTGCCAGCAGCGTGACAGGCGGCACTGAAGCTTTCTTT

clone size: many
CDR3 length: 13
D gene: NA
J gene: TRBJ2-1
V gene: TRBV7-2
CDR3 protein: CASSLASLGEQFF
CDR3 DNA: TGTGCCAGCAGCTTAGCTAGCCTCGGTGAGCAGTTCTTC

clone size: many
CDR3 length: 15
D gene: TRBD2
J gene: TRBJ2-3
V gene: TRBV5-1
CDR3 protein: CASSHGLEITDTQYF
CDR3 DNA: TGCGCCAGCAGCCACGGACTAGAAATCACAGATACGCAGTATTTT

clone size: many
CDR3 length: 11
D gene: NA
J gene: TRBJ1-5
V gene: TRBV6-1
CDR3 protein: CASSYQGPQHF
CDR3 DNA: TGTGCCAGCAGTTATCAAGGGCCCCAGCATTTT

clone size: NA
CDR3 length: 18
D gene: TRBD2
J gene: TRBJ2-7
V gene: TRBV9
CDR3 protein: CASSVDGRGLAGAYEQYF
CDR3 DNA: TGTGCCAGCAGCGTAGACGGTAGGGGCCTAGCGGGGGCCTACGAGCAGTACTTC

clone size: many
CDR3 length: 15
D gene: NA
J gene: TRBJ1-5
V gene: TRBV2
CDR3 protein: CASSYTGNSNQPQHF
CDR3 DNA: TGTGCCAGCAGTTATACAGGGAATAGCAATCAGCCCCAGCATTTT

clone size: many
CDR3 length: 15
D gene: NA
J gene: TRBJ2-7
V gene: TRBV11-2
CDR3 protein: CASSLEADSSYEQYF
CDR3 DNA: TGTGCCAGCAGCTTAGAGGCGGATAGCTCCTACGAGCAGTACTTC

clone size: many
CDR3 length: 14
D gene: NA
J gene: TRBJ1-2
V gene: TRBV6-6
CDR3 protein: CASSYSGQAYGYTF
CDR3 DNA: TGTGCCAGCAGTTACTCCGGGCAGGCCTATGGCTACACCTTC

clone size: NA
CDR3 length: 13
D gene: NA
J gene: TRBJ1-1
V gene: TRBV28
CDR3 protein: CASKQGGDTEAFF
CDR3 DNA: TGTGCCAGCAAGCAAGGTGGGGACACTGAAGCTTTCTTT

clone size: many
CDR3 length: 14
D gene: NA
J gene: TRBJ1-1
V gene: TRBV3-1
CDR3 protein: CASSQFAEGELTFF
CDR3 DNA: TGTGCCAGCAGCCAATTTGCAGAGGGGGAGTTGACTTTCTTT

clone size: many
CDR3 length: 20
D gene: TRBD1
J gene: TRBJ1-5
V gene: TRBV24-1
CDR3 protein: CATSGRGQLIGGVSNQPQHF
CDR3 DNA: TGTGCCACCAGTGGCCGGGGACAGCTCATAGGAGGGGTTAGCAATCAGCCCCAGCATTTT

clone size: many
CDR3 length: 14
D gene: TRBD2
J gene: TRBJ2-7
V gene: TRBV28
CDR3 protein: CASTLGRAVYEQYF
CDR3 DNA: TGTGCCAGCACCCTGGGGAGGGCCGTCTACGAGCAGTACTTC

clone size: NA
CDR3 length: 16
D gene: NA
J gene: TRBJ1-5
V gene: TRBV6-2/TRBV6-3
CDR3 protein: CASSYLLRYSNQPQHF
CDR3 DNA: TGTGCCAGCAGTTACTTGCTGAGATATAGCAATCAGCCCCAGCATTTT

clone size: few
CDR3 length: 15
D gene: NA
J gene: TRBJ2-3
V gene: TRBV6-1
CDR3 protein: CASSDGQGITDTQYF
CDR3 DNA: TGTGCCAGCAGTGACGGGCAGGGGATTACAGATACGCAGTATTTT

clone size: many
CDR3 length: 13
D gene: NA
J gene: TRBJ2-1
V gene: TRBV11-1
CDR3 protein: CASSLEEGHEQFF
CDR3 DNA: TGTGCCAGCAGCTTAGAGGAGGGGCATGAGCAGTTCTTC

clone size: many
CDR3 length: 14
D gene: NA
J gene: TRBJ2-7
V gene: TRBV11-2
CDR3 protein: CASSSPRGGPEQYF
CDR3 DNA: TGTGCCAGCAGCTCCCCGAGGGGGGGGCCCGAGCAGTACTTC

clone size: NA
CDR3 length: 16
D gene: NA
J gene: TRBJ1-1
V gene: TRBV7-6
CDR3 protein: CASSFTLPPMNTEAFF
CDR3 DNA: TGTGCCAGCAGCTTCACTCTTCCCCCCATGAACACTGAAGCTTTCTTT

clone size: many
CDR3 length: 12
D gene: NA
J gene: TRBJ2-7
V gene: TRBV12-3/TRBV12-4
CDR3 protein: CASSFGSYEQYF
CDR3 DNA: TGTGCCAGCAGTTTTGGCAGCTACGAGCAGTACTTC

clone size: many
CDR3 length: 14
D gene: NA
J gene: TRBJ2-6
V gene: TRBV6-2/TRBV6-3
CDR3 protein: CASSYLKGANVLTF
CDR3 DNA: TGTGCCAGCAGTTACCTCAAGGGGGCCAACGTCCTGACTTTC

clone size: many
CDR3 length: 11
D gene: NA
J gene: TRBJ1-1
V gene: TRBV12-3/TRBV12-4
CDR3 protein: CASSFRGEAFF
CDR3 DNA: TGTGCCAGCAGTTTTAGGGGCGAAGCTTTCTTT

clone size: many
CDR3 length: 14
D gene: TRBD1
J gene: TRBJ2-1
V gene: TRBV18
CDR3 protein: CASSPLDRVNEQFF
CDR3 DNA: TGTGCCAGCTCACCTCTAGACAGGGTCAATGAGCAGTTCTTC

clone size: NA
CDR3 length: 15
D gene: NA
J gene: TRBJ1-4
V gene: TRBV5-6
CDR3 protein: CASRPALGRKEKLFF
CDR3 DNA: TGTGCCAGCAGGCCCGCGTTGGGCAGAAAGGAAAAACTGTTTTTT

clone size: many
CDR3 length: 14
D gene: NA
J gene: TRBJ2-1
V gene: TRBV5-6
CDR3 protein: CASSFYPYQEEQFF
CDR3 DNA: TGTGCCAGCAGCTTTTATCCCTACCAAGAGGAGCAGTTCTTC

clone size: many
CDR3 length: 16
D gene: TRBD2
J gene: TRBJ2-7
V gene: TRBV3-1
CDR3 protein: CASSQMSAGGPYEQYF
CDR3 DNA: TGTGCCAGCAGCCAAATGTCAGCGGGGGGCCCCTACGAGCAGTACTTC

clone size: many
CDR3 length: 16
D gene: TRBD1
J gene: TRBJ1-4
V gene: TRBV19
CDR3 protein: CASSQGQGGTNEKLFF
CDR3 DNA: TGTGCCAGTAGTCAAGGACAGGGCGGAACTAATGAAAAACTGTTTTTT

clone size: many
CDR3 length: 12
D gene: NA
J gene: TRBJ1-6
V gene: TRBV6-5
CDR3 protein: CASSYPGSPLHF
CDR3 DNA: TGTGCCAGCAGTTACCCGGGTTCACCCCTCCACTTT

clone size: NA
CDR3 length: 16
D gene: TRBD1
J gene: TRBJ1-4
V gene: TRBV19
CDR3 protein: CASSTLAGTGYEKLFF
CDR3 DNA: TGTGCCAGTAGTACTCTAGCCGGGACAGGGTACGAAAAACTGTTTTTT

clone size: many
CDR3 length: 15
D gene: NA
J gene: TRBJ1-1
V gene: TRBV6-1
CDR3 protein: CASSLKRGGNTEAFF
CDR3 DNA: TGTGCCAGCAGTTTGAAACGAGGGGGGAACACTGAAGCTTTCTTT

clone size: many
CDR3 length: 17
D gene: TRBD2
J gene: TRBJ2-1
V gene: TRBV2
CDR3 protein: CASSGGAGKSSYNEQFF
CDR3 DNA: TGTGCCAGCAGTGGTGGAGCGGGGAAGAGCTCCTACAATGAGCAGTTCTTC

clone size: many
CDR3 length: 16
D gene: TRBD1
J gene: TRBJ2-1
V gene: TRBV20-1
CDR3 protein: CSARGQGLSSYNEQFF
CDR3 DNA: TGCAGTGCTAGAGGACAGGGGTTGAGCTCCTACAATGAGCAGTTCTTC

clone size: few
CDR3 length: 14
D gene: TRBD2
J gene: TRBJ2-1
V gene: TRBV5-4
CDR3 protein: CASSQGLAGGPGFF
CDR3 DNA: TGTGCCAGCAGCCAGGGACTAGCGGGGGGGCCCGGGTTCTTC

clone size: few
CDR3 length: 16
D gene: NA
J gene: TRBJ2-7
V gene: TRBV27
CDR3 protein: CASSLTHAGRGSEQYF
CDR3 DNA: TGTGCCAGCAGTCTCACCCACGCCGGGAGAGGGTCCGAGCAGTACTTC

clone size: many
CDR3 length: 15
D gene: NA
J gene: TRBJ2-7
V gene: TRBV6-1
CDR3 protein: CASSGRGQTDYGQYF
CDR3 DNA: TGTGCCAGCAGTGGTCGAGGACAGACGGACTACGGGCAGTACTTC

clone size: many
CDR3 length: 15
D gene: NA
J gene: TRBJ2-2
V gene: TRBV7-3
CDR3 protein: CASSPGRANTGELFF
CDR3 DNA: TGTGCCAGCAGCCCCGGACGAGCGAACACCGGGGAGCTGTTTTTT

clone size: NA
CDR3 length: 16
D gene: NA
J gene: TRBJ1-1
V gene: TRBV6-1
CDR3 protein: CASSLHGLGTNTEAFF
CDR3 DNA: TGTGCCAGCAGTCTCCATGGATTAGGGACGAACACTGAAGCTTTCTTT

clone size: many
CDR3 length: 15
D gene: NA
J gene: TRBJ2-7
V gene: TRBV6-5
CDR3 protein: CASSYLSAGAHEQYF
CDR3 DNA: TGTGCCAGCAGTTACCTCTCGGCAGGGGCCCACGAGCAGTACTTC